This TCR beta chain was sequenced for a study of cytomegalovirus exposure and HLA in healthy donors. Notes on this clone: The antigen remains undetermined.

All the people who gave samples were healthy bone marrow donors. This PCR relied on a set of 60 Vbeta primers and 13 Jbeta primers. The protocol was immunoSEQ multiplex PCR, while the TCRdb copy is restricted to in-frame clones and leaves out a portion. The table includes under 170,000 clones, just under 65% detected once. Whole-study findings and limits: CMV serostatus was the sole immune exposure data available. The authors later linked a missense DCLRE1C variant to TCR beta V- and J-gene trimming.

There are 15 residues in the CDR3. Germline CDR1 reads SGDLS; CDR2 reads YYNGEE. Trimming cost V 4 bases and J 3 bases; bases outside gene matches: 3. This clonotype was obtained from a woman aged 60-75 years in good health and CMV-seropositive. J is TRBJ2-7 and V is TRBV9; 14 bases are shared with TRBD2. The sequenced sample consisted of PBMCs. CDR3 sequence reads: CASSMGTSGSYEQYF. The CDR3, as DNA: TGTGCCAGCAGCATGGGGACTAGCGGGAGCTACGAGCAGTACTTC.